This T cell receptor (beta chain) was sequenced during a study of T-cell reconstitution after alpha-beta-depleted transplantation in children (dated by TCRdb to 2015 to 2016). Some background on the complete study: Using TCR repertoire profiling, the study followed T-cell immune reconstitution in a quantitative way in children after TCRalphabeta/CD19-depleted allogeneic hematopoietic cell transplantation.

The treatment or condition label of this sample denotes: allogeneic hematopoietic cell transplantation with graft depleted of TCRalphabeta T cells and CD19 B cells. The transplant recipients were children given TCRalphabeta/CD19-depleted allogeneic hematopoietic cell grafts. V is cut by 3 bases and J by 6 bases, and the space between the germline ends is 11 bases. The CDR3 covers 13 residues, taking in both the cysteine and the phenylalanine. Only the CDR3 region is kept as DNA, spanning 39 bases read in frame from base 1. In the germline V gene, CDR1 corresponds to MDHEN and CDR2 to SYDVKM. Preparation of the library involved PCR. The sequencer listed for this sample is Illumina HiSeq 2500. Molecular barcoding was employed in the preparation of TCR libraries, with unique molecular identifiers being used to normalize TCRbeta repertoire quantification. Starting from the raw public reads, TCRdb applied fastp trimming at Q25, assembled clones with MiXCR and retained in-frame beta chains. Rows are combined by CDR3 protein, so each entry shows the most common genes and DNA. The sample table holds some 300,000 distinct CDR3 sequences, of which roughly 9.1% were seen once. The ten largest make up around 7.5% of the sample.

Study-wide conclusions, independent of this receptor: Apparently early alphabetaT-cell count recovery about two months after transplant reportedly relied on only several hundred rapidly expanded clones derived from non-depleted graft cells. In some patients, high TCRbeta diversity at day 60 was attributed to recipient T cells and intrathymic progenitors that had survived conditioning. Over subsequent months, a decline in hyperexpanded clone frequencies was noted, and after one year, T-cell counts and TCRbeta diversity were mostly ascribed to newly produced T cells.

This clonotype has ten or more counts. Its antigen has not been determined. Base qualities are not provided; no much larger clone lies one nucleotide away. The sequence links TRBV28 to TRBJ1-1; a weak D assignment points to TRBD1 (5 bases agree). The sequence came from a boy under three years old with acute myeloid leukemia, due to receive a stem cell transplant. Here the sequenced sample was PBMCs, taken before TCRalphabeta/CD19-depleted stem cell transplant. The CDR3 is CASSLWGEAEAFF. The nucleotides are TGTGCCAGCAGTTTGTGGGGGGAGGCTGAAGCTTTCTTT. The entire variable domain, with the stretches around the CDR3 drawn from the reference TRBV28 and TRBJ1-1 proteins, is DVKVTQSSRYLVKRTGEKVFLECVQDMDHENMFWYRQDPGLGLRLIYFSYDVKMKEKGDIPEGYSVSREKKERFSLILESASTNQTSMYLCASSLWGEAEAFFGQGTRLTVV.